This TCR beta chain was found in a study of control samples from healthy donors and cancer patients. This clone came up once. The CDR3 covers 13 residues. Germline assignment: CDR1 MNHEY and CDR2 SVGAGI. V dropped 8 bases and J dropped 9; count of bases not matched to a gene: 6. This table comes from immunoSEQ multiplex PCR, and its TCRdb copy is limited to in-frame clones, with some not included. The sample comprises tens of thousands of clones, more than 85% of which are singletons, and around 1% rests with the top ten. The rearrangement links TRBV6-5 to TRBJ2-1; 11 nucleotides line up with TRBD2. The TCR sequence derives from a woman aged 25-40 years in good health. The sequenced material came from blood. CDR3: CASRLGLAGEQFF. CDR3 in DNA: TGTGCCAGCCGACTAGGACTAGCGGGTGAGCAGTTCTTC.